This T cell receptor (beta chain) is drawn from a study of blood T cell repertoires in COVID-19. Trimming took 5 bases from V and 6 from J, leaving 19 bases between them. CDR3 length equals 16 residues. Germline V gene lookup returns CDR1 SGHNT and CDR2 YENEEA. Original methodology: Reference gene primer amplification in the assay estimated nucleated cell counts. Method: immunoSEQ multiplex PCR; TCRdb's copy keeps in-frame clones and lacks some. The V and J calls and clone size are taken from that table; D and trimming were inferred from the DNA. The sample lists 210,000 or so clones, approximately 84% occurring once.

This receptor was taken from a woman in her 70s with active or convalescent COVID-19. The V gene is TRBV11-3, the J gene TRBJ2-2; D may be TRBD2 (6 bases). Sequencing was done on a sample of peripheral blood. This CDR3 reads CASSRGLYRDSGELFF. In DNA form, the CDR3 reads TGTGCCAGCAGCCGTGGACTATACCGCGACTCCGGGGAGCTGTTTTTT.